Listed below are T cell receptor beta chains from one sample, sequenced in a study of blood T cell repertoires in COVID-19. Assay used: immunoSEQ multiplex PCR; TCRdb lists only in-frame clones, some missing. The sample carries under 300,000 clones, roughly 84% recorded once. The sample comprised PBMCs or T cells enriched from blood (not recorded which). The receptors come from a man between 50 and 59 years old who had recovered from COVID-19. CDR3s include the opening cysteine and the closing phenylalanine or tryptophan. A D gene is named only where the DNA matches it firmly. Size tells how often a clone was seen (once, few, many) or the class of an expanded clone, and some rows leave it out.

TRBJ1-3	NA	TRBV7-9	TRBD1	CASSTDRGTYSGNTIYF	TGTGCCAGCAGCACGGACAGGGGAACATACTCTGGAAACACCATATATTTT
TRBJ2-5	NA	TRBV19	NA	CASSQIQGHQETQYF	TGTGCCAGTAGTCAAATACAGGGTCACCAAGAGACCCAGTACTTC
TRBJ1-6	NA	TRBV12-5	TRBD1	CASGSGQGLGSPLHF	TGTGCTAGTGGTTCCGGACAGGGGTTGGGTTCACCCCTCCACTTT
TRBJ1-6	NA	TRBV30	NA	CAWEESISPLHF	TGTGCCTGGGAGGAGAGTATTTCACCCCTCCACTTT
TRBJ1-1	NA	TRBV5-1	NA	CASSLFRVNTEAFF	TGCGCCAGCAGCTTGTTCCGGGTGAACACTGAAGCTTTCTTT
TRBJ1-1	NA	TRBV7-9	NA	CASSLQENTEAFF	TGTGCCAGCAGCTTACAGGAGAACACTGAAGCTTTCTTT
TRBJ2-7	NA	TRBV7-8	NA	CASSLAEGSYEQYF	TGTGCCAGCAGCTTAGCGGAGGGGTCCTACGAGCAGTACTTC
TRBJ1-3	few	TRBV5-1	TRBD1	CASSRTGASSGNTIYF	TGCGCCAGCTCCCGGACAGGGGCCAGCTCTGGAAACACCATATATTTT
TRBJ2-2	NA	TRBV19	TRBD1	CASSHRGDTGELFF	TGTGCCAGCTCACACAGGGGCGACACCGGGGAGCTGTTTTTT
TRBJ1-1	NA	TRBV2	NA	CASMRDLEAFF	TGTGCCAGCATGAGGGATCTTGAAGCTTTCTTT
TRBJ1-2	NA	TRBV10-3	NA	CAISDVLPPYGYTF	TGTGCCATCAGTGACGTGCTACCCCCTTATGGCTACACCTTC
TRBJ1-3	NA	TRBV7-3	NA	CASSLFGGQSSGNTIYF	TGTGCCAGCAGCTTATTCGGCGGGCAGAGCTCTGGAAACACCATATATTTT
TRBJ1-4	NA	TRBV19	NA	CASTVGQPMGINEKLFF	TGTGCCAGTACGGTAGGACAGCCTATGGGGATTAATGAAAAACTGTTTTTT
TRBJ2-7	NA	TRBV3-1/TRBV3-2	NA	CASSRRGPYEQYF	TGTGCCAGCTCCCGGCGGGGGCCCTACGAGCAGTACTTC
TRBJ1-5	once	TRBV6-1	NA	CASSDAVTSNQPQHF	TGTGCCAGCAGTGACGCAGTAACCAGCAATCAGCCCCAGCATTTT
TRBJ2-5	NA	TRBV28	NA	CASSFGGPETQYF	TGTGCCAGCAGTTTCGGGGGGCCAGAGACCCAGTACTTC
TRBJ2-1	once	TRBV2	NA	CASSPEGLDNEQFF	TGTGCCAGCAGTCCGGAGGGGCTAGACAATGAGCAGTTCTTC
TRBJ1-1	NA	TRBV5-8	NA	CASSLVEEEGVGNTEAFF	TGTGCCAGCAGCTTGGTAGAAGAAGAGGGGGTAGGGAACACTGAAGCTTTCTTT
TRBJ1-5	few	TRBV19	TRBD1	CASSGQEYSNQPQHF	TGTGCCAGTAGTGGACAGGAGTATAGCAATCAGCCCCAGCATTTT
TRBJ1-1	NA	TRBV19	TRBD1	CAVDSFYRGNTEAFF	TGTGCGGTCGATTCCTTCTACAGGGGGAACACTGAAGCTTTCTTT
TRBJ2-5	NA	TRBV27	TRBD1	CASSPQGTGGETQYF	TGTGCCAGCAGTCCCCAGGGGACAGGGGGAGAGACCCAGTACTTC
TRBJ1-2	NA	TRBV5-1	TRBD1	CASRSLQGADNYGYTF	TGCGCCAGCAGGTCTCTCCAGGGGGCGGATAACTATGGCTACACCTTC
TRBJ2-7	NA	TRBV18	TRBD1	CASSPTTDRGYPYEQYF	TGTGCCAGCTCCCCCACCACGGACAGGGGATATCCCTACGAGCAGTACTTC
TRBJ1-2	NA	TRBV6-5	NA	CASSLEGNYGYTF	TGTGCCAGCAGTTTGGAGGGGAACTATGGCTACACCTTC
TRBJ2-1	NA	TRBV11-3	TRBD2	CASTVRGAIDEQFF	TGTGCCAGCACCGTGCGGGGGGCGATCGATGAGCAGTTCTTC
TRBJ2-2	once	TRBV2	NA	CASSVSGGTGELFF	TGTGCCAGCAGTGTATCCGGGGGCACCGGGGAGCTGTTTTTT
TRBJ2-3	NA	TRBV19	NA	CASHPQDYTDTQYF	TGTGCCAGTCACCCGCAGGATTACACAGATACGCAGTATTTT
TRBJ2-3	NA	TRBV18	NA	CASSPARNTDTQYF	TGTGCCAGCTCACCTGCCAGAAACACAGATACGCAGTATTTT
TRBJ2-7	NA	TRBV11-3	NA	CASSLAAGAPYEQYF	TGTGCCAGCAGCTTAGCGGCAGGGGCACCTTACGAGCAGTACTTC
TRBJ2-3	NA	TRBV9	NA	CASSVSGGETDTQYF	TGTGCCAGCAGCGTAAGTGGGGGCGAGACAGATACGCAGTATTTT
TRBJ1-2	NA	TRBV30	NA	CAWSVGGGGYTF	TGTGCCTGGAGTGTGGGCGGGGGTGGCTACACCTTC
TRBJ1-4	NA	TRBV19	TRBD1	CASSPGQPNEKLFF	TGTGCCAGTAGTCCGGGACAGCCTAATGAAAAACTGTTTTTT
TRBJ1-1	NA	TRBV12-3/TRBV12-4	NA	CASSTPGNTEAFF	TGTGCCAGCAGTACACCGGGGAACACTGAAGCTTTCTTT
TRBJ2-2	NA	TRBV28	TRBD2	CASSFAGGLIRRNTGELFF	TGTGCCAGCAGTTTCGCGGGGGGCTTAATACGGCGGAACACCGGGGAGCTGTTTTTT
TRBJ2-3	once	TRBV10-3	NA	CAISGNGGGTDTQYF	TGTGCCATCAGTGGGAATGGCGGGGGCACAGATACGCAGTATTTT
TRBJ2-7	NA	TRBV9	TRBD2	CASSVAALAGAYEQYF	TGTGCCAGCAGCGTAGCGGCGCTAGCGGGGGCTTACGAGCAGTACTTC
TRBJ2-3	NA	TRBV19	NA	CASSIGVRDTQYF	TGTGCCAGTAGTATCGGGGTCAGAGATACGCAGTATTTT
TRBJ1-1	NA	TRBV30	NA	CAWTVTPGTTEAFF	TGTGCCTGGACCGTGACCCCGGGTACCACTGAAGCTTTCTTT
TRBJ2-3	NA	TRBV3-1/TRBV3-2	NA	CASSQPRGATRDTQYF	TGTGCCAGCAGCCAACCTCGGGGGGCGACCAGGGATACGCAGTATTTT
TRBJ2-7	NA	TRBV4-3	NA	CASSHITGDEQYF	TGCGCCAGCAGCCACATCACGGGGGACGAGCAGTACTTC
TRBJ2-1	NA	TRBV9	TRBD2	CASSGPGTSGGNEQFF	TGTGCCAGCAGCGGACCAGGGACTAGCGGGGGCAATGAGCAGTTCTTC
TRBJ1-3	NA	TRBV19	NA	CASSRWSSGNTIYF	TGTGCCAGTAGTAGATGGAGCTCTGGAAACACCATATATTTT
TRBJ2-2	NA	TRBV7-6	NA	CASSPSPDDTGELFF	TGTGCCAGCTCACCTAGCCCGGATGACACCGGGGAGCTGTTTTTT
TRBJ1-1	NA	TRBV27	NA	CATSTLRGGRGTEAFF	TGTGCCACATCGACCCTAAGGGGGGGGCGAGGGACTGAAGCTTTCTTT